These 17 T cell receptor beta chains were sequenced from one sample in a study of spatial heterogeneity in lung cancer. TCRdb analysed the 5' RACE reads with MiXCR anew, one entry per CDR3 protein. The sample consists of tens of thousands of distinct CDR3 sequences, about 7.2% of them appearing once. Time point: sample taken at primary tumor resection. The sequences come from PBMCs, collected at surgery. All receptors derive from a male donor with early-stage non-small cell lung cancer.

This clonotype was observed many times. The rearrangement joins TRBV21-1 to TRBJ1-4; the table calls TRBD1, which could not be checked here. TRBV21-1 is given as a pseudogene. The CDR3 is 16 residues long. As DNA, the CDR3 is TGTGCCAGCAGCAAGGCCGAGGACAGGGATCACGAAAAACTGTTTTTT. The encoded protein is CASSKAEDRDHEKLFF.

This clonotype occurred a few times. The chain couples TRBV12-3 or TRBV12-4 to TRBJ1-2, with 12 bases that match TRBD1. This CDR3 has 14 residues. J gave up 4 bases and V 8 bases, and 5 bases lay outside the gene matches. The CDR3 sequence is CASRRGQGAYGYTF. CDR3 sequence (DNA): TGTGCCAGCCGGAGGGGACAGGGGGCCTATGGCTACACCTTC.

The table lists this clonotype with a few counts. The chain links TRBV10-3 to TRBJ2-3; D not resolved. Trimming removed 7 bases at V and 3 bases at J, with 11 bases between. This CDR3 has 13 residues. In germline, CDR1 is ENHRY, CDR2 SYGVKD. For the CDR3, the DNA is TGTGCCATCACCATTCTGGGGACAGATACGCAGTATTTT. Translating it yields CAITILGTDTQYF.

This clonotype occurred a few times. The V call is TRBV20-1, the J call TRBJ2-3; TRBD1 aligns across 7 bases. This CDR3 is built from 14 residues. CDR1 is DFQATT, CDR2 SNEGSKA, per germline (reference sequence). V lost 8 bases to trimming and J lost 3 bases; unmatched junction nucleotides: 11. CDR3 bases: TGCAGTACCTCCAGGGGGTTCATAACAGATACGCAGTATTTT. Protein: CSTSRGFITDTQYF.

This clonotype was picked up many times. The rearrangement links TRBV12-5 to TRBJ1-1, with unresolved D. The germline V gene encodes CDR1 LGHNT and CDR2 FRNRAP. Trimming stripped 5 bases from V and 1 base from J, with 8 bases between. This CDR3 is built from 13 residues. This CDR3 reads CASGGVRNTEAFF. The CDR3 coding sequence is TGTGCTAGTGGTGGAGTCAGGAACACTGAAGCTTTCTTT. Together with reference TRBV12-5 and TRBJ1-1, the CDR3 gives the full variable domain: DARVTQTPRHKVTEMGQEVTMRCQPILGHNTVFWYRQTMMQGLELLAYFRNRAPLDDSGMPKDRFSAEMPDATLATLKIQPSEPRDSAVYFCASGGVRNTEAFFGQGTRLTVV.

This chain joins TRBV7-2 and TRBJ2-7, with D unclear. V was shortened by 1 base and J by 4 bases, with 14 bases between the two germline ends. Germline CDR1 SGHTA, CDR2 FQGNSA. The CDR3 contains 15 residues. CDR3 DNA: TGTGCCAGCAGCTTAGGCCACGGCCTGCGTTACGAGCAGTACTTC. It specifies CASSLGHGLRYEQYF. The whole variable domain, filled in from reference TRBV7-2 and TRBJ2-7, reads GAGVSQSPSNKVTEKGKDVELRCDPISGHTALYWYRQSLGQGLEFLIYFQGNSAPDKSGLPSDRFSAERTGGSVSTLTIQRTQQEDSAVYLCASSLGHGLRYEQYFGPGTRLTVT.

This clonotype was counted ten times or more. The chain couples TRBV27 to TRBJ1-6; D ambiguous. Germline-derived CDR1 and CDR2 are MNHEY and SMNVEV (reference sequence). The CDR3 runs 18 residues. V was trimmed by 2 bases and J by 2 bases, leaving 16 bases between them. CDR3: CASSLKNEGLTYNSPLHF. The DNA of the CDR3 is TGTGCCAGCAGTTTAAAGAACGAGGGATTGACCTATAATTCACCCCTCCACTTT.

Here the CDR3 DNA reads TGTGCCAGCAGCTTAGGGCGTTCTAGCACAGATACGCAGTATTTT. This translates into CASSLGRSSTDTQYF. The chain carries TRBV7-2 and TRBJ2-3; the D is unclear. Germline lookup yields CDR1 SGHTA and CDR2 FQGNSA. The CDR3 sequence is 15 residues long. V was shortened by 1 base and J by 0 bases, with 8 bases between the two germline ends.

The chain has TRBV30 and TRBJ2-2; tentatively, D is TRBD1 (6 bases). Germline lookup yields CDR1 GTSNPN and CDR2 SVGIG (reference sequence). V was pared by 2 bases and J by 6 bases, with 19 bases between. This CDR3 is built from 16 residues. In DNA, the CDR3 is TGTGCCTGGAGTTTCCGGGTCAGGGGTATCTCCGGGGAGCTGTTTTTT. It translates to CAWSFRVRGISGELFF.

The chain has TRBV28 and TRBJ1-1; 12 bases map to TRBD1. The CDR3 is 14 residues long. Germline V gene lookup returns CDR1 MDHEN and CDR2 SYDVKM. The V gene end was trimmed by 6 bases and the J gene end by 10 bases; junction bases not matched to a gene: 9. CDR3 bases: TGTGCCAGCAGGCCCGGGACAGGGGGCGGTCGAGCTTTCTTT. Protein sequence: CASRPGTGGGRAFF.

This clonotype was counted many times. The chain combines TRBV28 with TRBJ2-1; 10 bases map to TRBD1. The length of the CDR3 is 15 residues. The germline CDR1 and CDR2 sequences are MDHEN and SYDVKM. Losses at the gene ends were 5 bases for V and 12 bases for J; bases not matched to a gene: 13. CDR3 residues: CASSKLRDRGWGQFF. In DNA, the CDR3 is TGTGCCAGCAGTAAACTCCGGGACAGGGGATGGGGGCAGTTCTTC.

The chain carries TRBV5-1 and TRBJ2-7; 9 nucleotides agree with TRBD1. Losses at the gene ends were 4 bases for V and 2 bases for J; bases not matched to a gene: 10. This CDR3 has 16 amino acids. Per germline, CDR1 SGHRS and CDR2 YFSETQ. As DNA, the CDR3 is TGCGCCAGCAGCCTGCATCCGGGACAGGGTCCCTACGAGCAGTACTTC. It codes for CASSLHPGQGPYEQYF.

The chain links TRBV3-1 to TRBJ2-5, with 12 bases fitting TRBD2. The CDR3 covers 16 residues. Germline V gene sequence: CDR1 LGHDT, CDR2 YNNKEL (reference sequence). With V trimmed by 2 bases and J by 3 bases, 4 bases remained unmatched. CDR3 sequence (DNA): TGTGCCAGCAGCCAATCTAGCGGGAGGGCCGAAGAGACCCAGTACTTC. Protein: CASSQSSGRAEETQYF.

The chain uses TRBV24-1 and TRBJ1-2; 7 bases align to TRBD1. Trimming took 7 bases from V and 6 from J; bases not matched to a gene: 4. This CDR3 is 12 amino acids long. Germline CDR1 is KGHDR and CDR2 is SFDVKD. The CDR3 sequence is CATSFTGDGYTF. CDR3 DNA sequence: TGTGCCACCAGCTTCACAGGGGATGGCTACACCTTC.

The V call is TRBV12-3 or TRBV12-4, the J call TRBJ2-7; a weak D match, TRBD2 (5 bases). The CDR3 is 11 amino acids. The V and J ends lost 6 bases and 4 bases respectively, with 7 bases between them. CDR3 coding DNA: TGTGCCAGCAGCGAGGGTTACGAGCAGTACTTC. It is translated as CASSEGYEQYF.

This clonotype showed up many times. The chain recombines TRBV5-4 with TRBJ2-3; no clear D. CDR3 length equals 15 residues. The ends were cut back, 3 bases at V and 1 base at J, with 12 bases in the middle. Germline V CDR1 and CDR2: SGHNT, YYREEE (reference sequence). CDR3 sequence: CASSSLRTRTDTQYF. The CDR3 region has the DNA TGTGCCAGCAGCTCGCTACGGACCCGCACAGATACGCAGTATTTT.

This clonotype has at least ten counts. CDR3 bases: TGTGCCATCAGAGACGTAGAACAGGGACAAGAGACCCAGTACTTC. It yields the protein CAIRDVEQGQETQYF. The rearrangement uses TRBV10-3 and TRBJ2-5, with D maybe TRBD1 (6 bases). The V end lost 6 bases, the J end lost 2 bases, and 16 bases lay between the germline ends. The CDR3 has 15 amino acids. Germline V gene data show CDR1 as ENHRY and CDR2 as SYGVKD.